This TCR beta chain was profiled in a study of CD8+ T cells in alopecia areata (dated by TCRdb to between 2017 and 2018). About the study as a whole: Treated patients were enrolled in an open-label pilot trial of oral tofacitinib at 5 to 10 mg twice daily for moderate-to-severe alopecia areata. Tofacitinib was given for 6 to 18 months, followed by 6 months of follow-up off drug to assess delayed response and recurrence. High-throughput TCRbeta sequencing was used to examine T cell clonal expansion in alopecia areata in both the C3H/HeJ mouse model and human patients. In humans, TCRbeta sequencing was performed on scalp tissue and on sorted CD4+ and CD8+ peripheral blood T cells from healthy controls and from patients with patchy or totalis/universalis alopecia areata. Biopsies were taken from tofacitinib-treated patients at baseline and at 4 and 24 weeks of treatment, and a later scalp biopsy was taken in several of the tofacitinib-treated patients. Clonality in the scalp was compared among normal scalp (n=4), patchy alopecia areata scalp (n=8), and alopecia totalis/universalis scalp (n=8). RNA came from the PAXgene miRNA kit for fixed scalp, the miRNeasy kit for PBMCs, and the RNeasy kit for mouse skin. Amplification of TCRbeta CDR3 regions was done by immunoSEQ multiplex PCR using 35 Vbeta forward primers and 13 Jbeta reverse primers.

As encoded in the germline V gene, CDR1 is MNHEY while CDR2 is SVGAGI. Ends trimmed: V by 8 bases, J by 7 bases; bases unmatched to a gene: 8. Inclusive of the bounding cysteine and phenylalanine, the CDR3 is 14 residues long. Just CDR3 DNA is preserved here, 42 bases in frame from base 1. On this clone itself: Its target antigen remains unknown. No per-base quality is available; no much larger clone lies one base away.

The study at large found these results: Compared with normal scalp, lesional scalp, particularly in alopecia totalis/universalis, had higher clonality and more expanded CD8+ clones, which suggests antigenic drive. Compared with mice, TCR sequences shared between patients were less clear, possibly partly because of HLA diversity across the patient population. Unlike mouse skin, which is dominated by gammadelta T cells, normal human skin has resident alphabeta T cells that are also sequenced, and this complicates analysis of the scalp TCR repertoire.

The library was produced with the immunoSEQ multiplex PCR assay. RNA was extracted from all samples and reverse transcribed into cDNA as template for TCR sequencing. SuperScript III was used to make first-strand cDNA, primed with a 2:1 mix of oligo-dT and random hexamers. A synthetic immune receptor repertoire was used to assess amplification bias, and residual bias was removed computationally. Per the source publication's procedure: Raw reads were preprocessed for error removal, and CDR3 was defined according to IMGT conventions as running from the conserved cysteine to phenylalanine. Clonality was calculated as 1 minus Shannon entropy normalized by log2 of the number of productive unique TCRs. Scalp TCRbeta sequences were cross-referenced with sorted blood CD4 and CD8 repertoires so that the CD4 or CD8 identity of scalp clones could be inferred. The source is immuneACCESS, and TCRdb retained only in-frame sequences with V and J called. Part of the clones is not carried over; for the studies checked, unresolved V genes explain less than half of this, and the remainder is unexplained. That table supplies the V and J calls and clone size; D and trimming were determined from the DNA. Present in this sample are 140,000 or so clones, 40% to 55% of which were seen just once. The ten largest clones represent approximately 0.99% of the sample.

This specimen's time point label, interpreted: baseline before oral tofacitinib. From alopecia areata patients, peripheral blood was collected along with lesional scalp punch biopsies. After PBMCs were isolated by density centrifugation and stained for CD3, CD4 and CD8, a FACSAria was used to sort CD4+ and CD8+ T cells. The TCR was taken from a human donor with alopecia areata. The chain uses TRBV6-5 and TRBJ2-2, with TRBD2 matching 9 junction bases. The sequencing used CD4+ T cells sorted from blood, collected at week 0. At the DNA level, the sequence is TGTGCCAGCTGGAAGGCGGGAGGGAGCGGGGAGCTGTTTTTT. It is translated as CASWKAGGSGELFF.